The 4 T cell receptor beta chains below were found in one sample sequenced in a study of blood T cell repertoires in COVID-19. This table comes from immunoSEQ multiplex PCR, and its TCRdb copy is limited to in-frame clones, with some not included. The sample comprises 240,000 or so clones, roughly 80% of which are singletons, and 9.5% to 15% rests with the top ten. The sample consisted of peripheral blood. The receptors stem from a woman aged 55-75 years with active or convalescent COVID-19.

The genes are TRBV29-1 and TRBJ1-1; no firm D call. V was clipped by 1 base and J by 2 bases, with 8 bases between them. CDR1 and CDR2 (germline): SQVTM, ANQGSEA. This CDR3 contains 13 residues. CDR3 sequence (DNA): TGCAGCGTTGAAGTGCGCGCTAACACTGAAGCTTTCTTT. Its protein is CSVEVRANTEAFF.

The rearrangement links TRBV24-1 to TRBJ1-2, with TRBD1 identical over 8 bases. CDR1 is KGHDR, CDR2 SFDVKD, per germline. With 12 bases clipped from V and 5 bases from J, the junction kept 16 bases outside the gene matches. The CDR3 totals 15 residues. The CDR3 spells CASDRGFGQAYGYTF. The CDR3 coding sequence is TGTGCCTCCGACAGGGGATTCGGACAGGCGTATGGCTACACCTTC.

This clone was detected once. V usage is TRBV5-1 and J usage is TRBJ2-3; 14 positions agree with TRBD2. The trim removed 4 bases at V and 6 bases at J, leaving 4 bases unmatched. The CDR3 length is 15 residues. Per the germline V gene, CDR1 is SGHRS and CDR2 is YFSETQ. The CDR3 nucleotides are TGCGCCAGCAGCGTCGGGACTAGCGGGGGTGATACGCAGTATTTT. It encodes CASSVGTSGGDTQYF.

V gene TRBV5-1 combines with J gene TRBJ2-1; 10 positions agree with TRBD1. The V gene end was trimmed by 7 bases and the J gene end by 5 bases; junction bases not matched to a gene: 3. The germline CDR1 and CDR2 sequences are SGHRS and YFSETQ. CDR3 length: 13 amino acids. CDR3 nucleotides: TGCGCCAGCTTGGGACAGGGGAACAATGAGCAGTTCTTC. This gives the protein CASLGQGNNEQFF.